This entry lists 8 T cell receptor beta chains sequenced from one sample in a study of OX40 agonist ivuxolimab in advanced cancers. Libraries were prepared by immunoSEQ multiplex PCR; TCRdb keeps only in-frame clonotypes and omits some of them. This sample has about 70,000 clones; around 90% occur once, and the top ten carry approximately 2.6%. The specimen was CD4+ or CD8+ T cells sorted from blood, collected in a trial of the OX40 agonist ivuxolimab. These receptors were taken from an adult with an advanced solid tumor such as melanoma, head and neck, liver or kidney cancer.

The chain couples TRBV5-5 to TRBJ2-1; 12 nucleotides align to TRBD2. Trimming cost V 1 base and J 7 bases; bases outside gene matches: 15. Germline values: CDR1 SGHKS, CDR2 YYEKEE (reference sequence). The CDR3 runs 19 residues. This CDR3 reads CASSLPPGLAGNRANEQFF. The CDR3 bases are TGTGCCAGCAGCTTGCCTCCGGGACTAGCGGGTAATAGGGCGAATGAGCAGTTCTTC.

The chain combines TRBV9 with TRBJ2-3, with D possibly being TRBD1 (5 bases). V was pared by 3 bases and J by 2 bases, with 13 bases between. The germline V gene has CDR1 SGDLS and CDR2 YYNGEE. This CDR3 region has 15 residues. The CDR3 region has the DNA TGTGCCAGCAGCGACATGCAGGGTGACACAGATACGCAGTATTTT. Protein sequence: CASSDMQGDTDTQYF.

V gene TRBV28 combines with J gene TRBJ2-7; 7 positions match TRBD1. The CDR3 has 13 amino acids. Germline CDR1 and CDR2: MDHEN and SYDVKM. Unmatched junction bases numbered 6, after V lost 1 base and J lost 9 bases. The CDR3 is CASSLSTGLGQYF. The DNA of the CDR3 is TGTGCCAGCAGTTTATCGACAGGGTTGGGGCAGTACTTC.

This chain uses TRBV7-3 with TRBJ2-5; 7 bases line up with TRBD2. V dropped 0 bases and J dropped 4; count of bases not matched to a gene: 2. The germline gives CDR1 SGHTA, CDR2 FQGTGA. This CDR3 is built from 14 residues. The chain's CDR3 is CASSLTGGAETQYF. CDR3 nucleotide sequence: TGTGCCAGCAGCTTAACGGGAGGGGCAGAGACCCAGTACTTC.

The chain is built from TRBV13 and TRBJ2-7; D may be TRBD1 or TRBD2 (5 bases each). CDR1 is PRHDT, CDR2 FYEKMQ, per germline (reference sequence). Trimming took 5 bases from V and 4 from J, leaving 21 bases between them. CDR3 length: 16 amino acids. Here the CDR3 DNA reads TGTGCCAGCAGCGCTGGGGGTCCTACTACGAAGTACGAGCAGTACTTC. Protein: CASSAGGPTTKYEQYF.

This chain uses TRBV28 with TRBJ2-1; 15 bases map to TRBD2. Germline V lookup: CDR1 MDHEN, CDR2 SYDVKM. This CDR3 has 19 amino acids. V lost 3 bases and J lost 3; bases outside the gene matches: 9. CDR3 loop: CASSFEWTSGGGIYNEQFF. The CDR3, as DNA: TGTGCCAGCAGTTTCGAATGGACTAGCGGGGGGGGAATCTACAATGAGCAGTTCTTC.

The V and J genes are TRBV6-1 and TRBJ2-7; D perhaps matches TRBD1 (6 bases). Germline V gene data show CDR1 as MNHNS and CDR2 as SASEGT. The CDR3 loop spans 13 amino acids. V was clipped by 5 bases and J by 3 bases, with 11 bases between them. CDR3 sequence reads: CASSLDRNYEQYF. DNA of the CDR3: TGTGCCAGCAGTTTGGACAGAAACTACGAGCAGTACTTC.

The genes are TRBV18 and TRBJ2-5; 9 bases are shared with TRBD2. The assigned J gene may be wrong: the sequence end matches TRBJ2-7 better. The CDR3 runs 13 residues. CDR1 KGHSH and CDR2 LQKENI come from the germline V gene. CDR3 in DNA: TGTGCCAGCTCACCAAATAGCGGGAGCGAGCAGTACTTC. Translation gives CASSPNSGSEQYF.